This T cell receptor (beta chain) appears in the sequencing data of a study of beta chain features in type 1 diabetes. In the study overall: The patients were much like the healthy donors in age, gender and cell yields. Overall study results and limits: Naive, central memory and Treg TCRB repertoires appeared more alike in patients than in healthy donors.

Sorted populations all exceeded 95% purity. Worth noting for this clone: Its antigen remains unknown.

Germline-derived CDR1 and CDR2 are LNHDA and SQIVND (reference sequence). The CDR3 loop spans 17 amino acids. Germline trimming cut 7 bases from V and 9 bases from J; bases unmatched to any gene: 17. Every bit of the isolated RNA underwent reverse transcription, so sequencing read expressed TCRB transcripts. A few million reads, on average, came from each naive, central memory and regulatory T cell sample. The data were produced by immunoSEQ multiplex PCR, yet TCRdb's version contains in-frame clones alone and is incomplete. The sample carries 130,000 to 150,000 clones, under 60% recorded once. The chain recombines TRBV19 with TRBJ1-6, with TRBD1 matching over 8 bases. The receptor comes from a man aged 18 to 30 in good health. Specimen: Tregs from blood. The CDR3 coding sequence is TGTGCCAGTACCTCTAAAAGACAGGGGAGTGGGATTTCACCCCTCCACTTT. It codes for CASTSKRQGSGISPLHF.